Listed below are T cell receptor beta chains from one sample, sequenced in a study of cytomegalovirus exposure and HLA in healthy donors. Some clones are missing from TCRdb's copy, which holds only in-frame ones; the method was immunoSEQ multiplex PCR. The sample contains 150,000 to 200,000 clones, roughly 90% of which appear only once. The sequencing sample was made of PBMCs. The receptors were gathered from a girl under three years old in good health and CMV-seronegative. The CDR3 runs from the conserved cysteine through the conserved F or W. A D gene is named only where the DNA matches it firmly. Clone size is given for some rows only: seen once, a few or many times, or a class if the clone is expanded.

TRBV10-3	NA	NA	TRBJ1-1	TGTGCCATCACCCTCGGTGCCGCCGGGACTGAAGCTTTCTTT	CAITLGAAGTEAFF
TRBV7-2	TRBD1	NA	TRBJ1-4	TGTGCCAGCAGCTTAGCGGGGCCGGGACAGGGGGGTGAAAAACTGTTTTTT	CASSLAGPGQGGEKLFF
TRBV5-1	TRBD1	NA	TRBJ1-4	TGCGCCAGCACCCCCGGACAGGAAGTTAATGAAAAACTGTTTTTT	CASTPGQEVNEKLFF
TRBV5-5	NA	NA	TRBJ2-1	TGTGCCAGCAGCTTGGGAGAGTACAATGAGCAGTTCTTC	CASSLGEYNEQFF
TRBV30	TRBD2	NA	TRBJ2-5	TGTGCCTGGAGTCCACCCGGGACTAGCGTACACCAAGAGACCCAGTACTTC	CAWSPPGTSVHQETQYF
TRBV19	TRBD2	once	TRBJ2-3	TGTGCCAGTGCCCCCCTAGCGGGGGGGCTTGATACGCAGTATTTT	CASAPLAGGLDTQYF
TRBV4-1	TRBD2	NA	TRBJ2-7	TGCGCCAGCAGCCAAGAAACCCTAGCGGGGCGAACCTACGAGCAGTACTTC	CASSQETLAGRTYEQYF
TRBV19	NA	few	TRBJ1-1	TGTGCCAGTAGTACACCGGGTCCCACCACTTTCTTT	CASSTPGPTTFF
TRBV11-2	TRBD2	NA	TRBJ2-3	TGTGCCAGCAGCTTAGCGCTCCTTCGGGGGGGGGATACGCAGTATTTT	CASSLALLRGGDTQYF
TRBV4-1	TRBD2	once	TRBJ2-7	TGCGCCAGCAGCCCTAGCGGGAGCTCCTACGAGCAGTACTTC	CASSPSGSSYEQYF
TRBV30	NA	few	TRBJ1-6	TGTGCCTGGAGTCCAGCCTATAATTCACCCCTCCACTTT	CAWSPAYNSPLHF
TRBV7-8	TRBD2	NA	TRBJ2-2	TGTGCCAGCCTGAGGCGGGAGAATAGCGGGGAGCTGTTTTTT	CASLRRENSGELFF
TRBV2	NA	NA	TRBJ1-1	NA	CASKGVGDGTFF
TRBV4-1	NA	once	TRBJ1-4	TGCGCCAGCAGCCCCGGACAGCTCCCTAATGAAAAACTGTTTTTT	CASSPGQLPNEKLFF
TRBV7-2	TRBD2	NA	TRBJ2-3	TGTGCCAGCAGCTCGGGGACTAGCAGGGCAGATACGCAGTATTTT	CASSSGTSRADTQYF
TRBV11-2	NA	NA	TRBJ1-1	TGTGCCAGCAGCTTGGGCAGGATGAACACTGAAGCTTTCTTT	CASSLGRMNTEAFF
TRBV7-2	TRBD1	NA	TRBJ1-2	TGTGCCAGCAGCTTCCAGGGGGCGCCCCTTTATGGCTACACCTTC	CASSFQGAPLYGYTF
TRBV7-9	TRBD2	NA	TRBJ2-7	TGTGCCAGCAGCCTAGGCGGGACTAGCGGGGGGCCCTACGAGCAGTACTTC	CASSLGGTSGGPYEQYF
TRBV13	NA	NA	TRBJ2-7	TGTGCCAGCAGCGTTCGGGACTACGAGCAGTACTTC	CASSVRDYEQYF
TRBV4-2	TRBD2	NA	TRBJ2-3	TGTGCCAGCAGCCAAGAACTAGCGATCCACGACATTAGCACAGATACGCAGTATTTT	CASSQELAIHDISTDTQYF
TRBV27	TRBD1	NA	TRBJ2-7	TGTGCCAGCAGTCCCCGTGGGGGGACAGGGATATCTCCGAACTACGAGCAGTACTTC	CASSPRGGTGISPNYEQYF
TRBV7-9	NA	once	TRBJ1-2	TGTTCCAGCAGCTTAGGTCCCACACCAGGGGCCAGAGGGGATGGCTACACCTTC	CSSSLGPTPGARGDGYTF
TRBV5-8	NA	NA	TRBJ1-3	TGTGCCAGCAGCTTGAGAGCGGCCGCCTCTGGAAACACCATATATTTT	CASSLRAAASGNTIYF
TRBV7-2	TRBD2	once	TRBJ2-3	TGTGCCAGCAGCGCGAGACTAGCGGGAGTATCAGATACGCAGTATTTT	CASSARLAGVSDTQYF
TRBV30	NA	NA	TRBJ1-6	TGTGCCTGTTACAGCACCAATTCACCCCTCCACTTT	CACYSTNSPLHF
TRBV4-1	NA	once	TRBJ2-7	TGCGCCAGCAGCCAAGAAGGAGGGTACGAGCAGTACTTC	CASSQEGGYEQYF
TRBV7-8	TRBD1	NA	TRBJ2-1	TGTGCCAGCAGCCCCACGACAGGGGAGGTGTATGAGCAGTTCTTC	CASSPTTGEVYEQFF
TRBV4-3	TRBD2	NA	TRBJ2-7	TGCGCCAGCAGCCAAGGTCTAGCGGGAGACTCCTACGAGCAGTACTTC	CASSQGLAGDSYEQYF
TRBV7-9	NA	NA	TRBJ1-4	TGTGCCAGCAGCTTAGGGGTGCAGGACAGCCTTAATGAAAAACTGTTTTTT	CASSLGVQDSLNEKLFF
TRBV4-1	NA	NA	TRBJ1-3	TGCGCCAGCAGCCAAGATCCCATCAGCGTCTACTCTGGAAACACCATATATTTT	CASSQDPISVYSGNTIYF
TRBV7-9	NA	NA	TRBJ1-5	TGTTCCAGCAGCTTTGAAACAGGAGAAAATCAGCCCCAGCATTTT	CSSSFETGENQPQHF
TRBV4-1	NA	NA	TRBJ2-5	TGCGCCAGCAGCGGCAGGCAACAAGAGACCCAGTACTTC	CASSGRQQETQYF
TRBV11-2	TRBD2	NA	TRBJ2-7	TGTGCCAGCAGCTGGGGCGGGGGGACCTACGAGCAGTACTTC	CASSWGGGTYEQYF
TRBV29-1	NA	NA	TRBJ1-2	TGCAGCGGGGAGGAGGGCCAAGGCTATGGCTACACCTTC	CSGEEGQGYGYTF
TRBV5-4	NA	few	TRBJ2-7	TGTGCCAGCAGCTTGGGCCTAGGGGGCGAGCAGTACTTC	CASSLGLGGEQYF
TRBV7-9	NA	NA	TRBJ1-2	TGTGCCAGCACCAGGGCCAGTACACAGCCCGGGGGTGGCTACACCTTC	CASTRASTQPGGGYTF
TRBV18	NA	NA	TRBJ1-4	TGTGCCAGCTCAGGGGGCTATGAAAAACTGTTTTTT	CASSGGYEKLFF
TRBV18	NA	NA	TRBJ1-2	TGTGCCAGCTCACCAGGAGGCAGGGACTTTGGCTACACCTTC	CASSPGGRDFGYTF
TRBV11-2	TRBD2	once	TRBJ2-5	TGTGCCAGCAGCTCCCGGGGGGATCAAGAGACCCAGTACTTC	CASSSRGDQETQYF
TRBV5-6	TRBD1	NA	TRBJ1-1	TGTGCCAGCAGCTTAGTAGTCGGGACAGGGGCGACTGAAGCTTTCTTT	CASSLVVGTGATEAFF
TRBV7-6	NA	NA	TRBJ2-1	TGTGCCAGCAGCTTAGAAGGACTCGTCGCGGGGGAGCAGTTCTTC	CASSLEGLVAGEQFF
TRBV29-1	NA	NA	TRBJ1-5	TGCAGCGTTGAAAGGGGGGGTAATCAGCCCCAGCATTTT	CSVERGGNQPQHF
TRBV10-2	NA	few	TRBJ1-2	TGCGCCAGCAGGCAGGGTTGGAGTGGTGGCTACACCTTC	CASRQGWSGGYTF
TRBV27	TRBD1	NA	TRBJ2-7	TGTGCCAGCAGTTCCTACAGGGGGACCCTGTTCTACGAGCAGTACTTC	CASSSYRGTLFYEQYF
TRBV7-3	NA	NA	TRBJ2-1	TGTGCCAGCAGCTTAAATCCCCCCGGGTTGGGTGCCCATGAGCAGTTCTTC	CASSLNPPGLGAHEQFF
TRBV6-5	NA	NA	TRBJ2-1	TGTGCCAGCAGTTTGGGGGCCCAAAGCCCAGGGAATGAGCAGTTCTTC	CASSLGAQSPGNEQFF
TRBV18	NA	NA	TRBJ1-5	TGTGCCAGCTCACCGAACGACAACCCCAATCAGCCCCAGCATTTT	CASSPNDNPNQPQHF
TRBV6-1	TRBD2	NA	TRBJ2-5	TGTGCCAGCAGGACTAGCGGTTACGCGGAAGAGACCCAGTACTTC	CASRTSGYAEETQYF
TRBV4-3	TRBD2	NA	TRBJ2-2	TGCGCCAGCAGCCAACGACTAGCGGGAGATTGGTCCGGGGAGCTGTTTTTT	CASSQRLAGDWSGELFF
TRBV7-2	TRBD2	NA	TRBJ2-7	TGTGCCAGCAGCTTAATCGCGGGGGGGCCGGGCGAGCAGTACTTC	CASSLIAGGPGEQYF
TRBV4-2	TRBD2	NA	TRBJ2-7	TGTGCCAGCAGCCAAGAACTAGCGGGGTACGAGCAGTACTTC	CASSQELAGYEQYF
TRBV19	NA	NA	TRBJ2-2	TGTGCCAGTAGTCTCCAGGGTGACACCGGGGAGCTGTTTTTT	CASSLQGDTGELFF
TRBV6-1	NA	NA	TRBJ1-2	TGTGCCAGCAGGACAGCCGGAAACCCTAACTATGGCTACACCTTC	CASRTAGNPNYGYTF
TRBV9	TRBD2	NA	TRBJ2-3	TGTGCCAGCAGCCTCTGGACTAGCGCACACACAGATACGCAGTATTTT	CASSLWTSAHTDTQYF
TRBV7-9	TRBD2	NA	TRBJ2-7	TGTGCCAGCAGCTTAGCTAGCGGGAGGGTCGAGCAGTACTTC	CASSLASGRVEQYF
TRBV29-1	TRBD1	NA	TRBJ2-7	TGCAGCGTTGTAAGCCAGGACAGGGTGGGCTCCTACGAGCAGTACTTC	CSVVSQDRVGSYEQYF
TRBV5-4	NA	once	TRBJ1-2	TGTGCCAGCAGCGGGCTCGTCTATGGCTACACCTTC	CASSGLVYGYTF